Shown below are 15 T cell receptor beta chains from a single sample sequenced in a study of cytomegalovirus exposure and HLA in healthy donors. The assay was immunoSEQ multiplex PCR, and TCRdb's table has in-frame clones only and misses some. In the table there are about 200,000 clones, more than 75% of which are singletons. Sequenced sample: PBMCs. Every receptor here comes from a woman aged 18-35 years in good health and CMV-seropositive.

The rearrangement uses TRBV5-1 and TRBJ2-3; TRBD2 matches 8 bases. The CDR3 spans 15 residues. V was pared by 6 bases and J by 0 bases, with 6 bases of the junction left unmatched. Germline lookup yields CDR1 SGHRS and CDR2 YFSETQ. The DNA of the CDR3 is TGCGCCAGCACGGCGGGAGGCTCTAGCACAGATACGCAGTATTTT. Translated: CASTAGGSSTDTQYF. Full variable domain (outside the CDR3, taken from reference TRBV5-1 and TRBJ2-3): KAGVTQTPRYLIKTRGQQVTLSCSPISGHRSVSWYQQTPGQGLQFLFEYFSETQRNKGNFPGRFSGRQFSNSRSEMNVSTLELGDSALYLCASTAGGSSTDTQYFGPGTRLTVL.

Only a few counts were recorded for this clone. This rearrangement joins TRBV7-5 to TRBJ2-3; the table's D call TRBD1 went unverified against the DNA. TRBV7-5 is noted as a pseudogene. The length of the CDR3 is 14 residues. The CDR3 nucleotides are TGTGCCAGAAGCTTAGCAGGGGTTTCTGATACGCAGTATTTT. Its translation: CARSLAGVSDTQYF.

This clone was observed a few times. The chain carries TRBV30 and TRBJ2-4, with D maybe TRBD1 (5 bases). Looked up from germline, CDR1 is GTSNPN and CDR2 is SVGIG (reference sequence). Trimming removed 2 bases from V and 0 bases from J, with 11 bases in between. This CDR3 comprises 15 residues. DNA for the CDR3: TGTGCCTGGAGTAAAAGGGGCCTAGCCAAAAACATTCAGTACTTC. Protein sequence: CAWSKRGLAKNIQYF. Variable domain in full (rest from reference TRBV30 and TRBJ2-4): SQTIHQWPATLVQPVGSPLSLECTVEGTSNPNLYWYRQAAGRGLQLLFYSVGIGQISSEVPQNLSASRPQDRQFILSSKKLLLSDSGFYLCAWSKRGLAKNIQYFGAGTRLSVL.

The V gene is TRBV27, the J gene TRBJ2-1; no firm D call. Trimming took off 6 bases at V and 4 bases at J, with 10 bases between the two ends. In germline, CDR1 is MNHEY, CDR2 SMNVEV (reference sequence). This CDR3 is built from 13 residues. The CDR3 is CASSSDRYNEQFF. CDR3 coding DNA: TGTGCCAGCAGCAGCGACCGATACAATGAGCAGTTCTTC.

The J gene is TRBJ2-7, the V gene TRBV4-2; TRBD2 agrees at 11 bases. Germline assignment: CDR1 LGHNA and CDR2 YNFKEQ. The V and J ends lost 3 bases and 5 bases, in that order; junction bases with no gene match: 6. CDR3 length: 15 amino acids. CDR3 residues: CASSHGLLAGDEQYF. In DNA, the CDR3 is TGTGCCAGCAGCCATGGACTACTAGCGGGAGACGAGCAGTACTTC.

The chain links TRBV5-1 to TRBJ1-1; D is possibly TRBD1 (6 bases). This CDR3 spans 13 amino acids. Germline loops: CDR1 SGHRS, CDR2 YFSETQ. The CDR3 bases are TGCGCATCCGGATTGGGGGCGGGCGCTGAAGCTTTCTTT. Its translation is CASGLGAGAEAFF.

In this sample, this clone turned up once. V is TRBV25-1 and J is TRBJ2-7, with D possibly being TRBD1 (6 bases). The CDR3 covers 16 residues. Germline-derived CDR1 and CDR2 are MGHDK and SYGVNS. Between the trimmed V and J ends, which lost 3 bases and 5 bases, there was a span of 20 bases. The CDR3 spells CASSDLQNDRPDEQYF. Written as DNA, the CDR3 is TGTGCCAGCAGTGACCTCCAGAACGACAGGCCGGACGAGCAGTACTTC.

The chain links TRBV4-1 to TRBJ2-7, with 9 nucleotides matching TRBD2. Germline V CDR1 and CDR2: MGHRA, YSYEKL. Losses at the gene ends were 5 bases for V and 2 bases for J; bases not matched to a gene: 7. The CDR3 consists of 15 residues. In DNA, the CDR3 is TGCGCCAGCAGCGCCCGGGAGCGGGGGGCCTACGAGCAGTACTTC. Translated: CASSARERGAYEQYF.

The rearrangement joins TRBV5-1 to TRBJ2-1; 7 bases align to TRBD1. CDR1 is SGHRS and CDR2 is YFSETQ in the germline V gene. V lost 3 bases to trimming and J lost 5 bases; unmatched junction nucleotides: 20. CDR3 size: 19 residues. CDR3 in DNA: TGCGCCAGCAGCTCGCCCCCCCGAGGGGGCACGGTTGGAAACAATGAGCAGTTCTTC. This translates into CASSSPPRGGTVGNNEQFF.

The chain couples TRBV18 to TRBJ1-1; 7 positions agree with TRBD1. This CDR3 spans 15 amino acids. Germline V gene lookup returns CDR1 KGHSH and CDR2 LQKENI. The J segment lost 1 base and the V segment lost 5 bases, leaving 7 bases of the junction unmatched. In nucleotides, the CDR3 is TGTGCCAGCTCAGTACACAGGGGTGAGAACACTGAAGCTTTCTTT. As protein: CASSVHRGENTEAFF.

The chain links TRBV28 to TRBJ1-1, with TRBD1 matching 8 bases. This CDR3 has 13 amino acids. Germline CDR1 MDHEN, CDR2 SYDVKM. With V trimmed by 6 bases and J by 6 bases, 6 bases remained unmatched. The CDR3 coding sequence is TGTGCCAGCAGCTCAGGACAGGGACCTGAAGCTTTCTTT. Translating gives CASSSGQGPEAFF.

This chain connects TRBV10-3 to TRBJ1-5, with unresolved D. The CDR3 has 15 amino acids. Per the germline V gene, CDR1 is ENHRY and CDR2 is SYGVKD. V dropped 2 bases and J dropped 3 bases, with 11 bases sitting between them. CDR3 protein: CAISEGSTPNQPQHF. The CDR3 region has the DNA TGTGCCATCAGTGAGGGCAGTACCCCCAATCAGCCCCAGCATTTT.

Worth noting for this clone: A read error may produce the germline difference seen at one junction end. The rearrangement uses TRBV11-2 and TRBJ2-7, with D uncertain. From germline, CDR1 is SGHAT and CDR2 FQNNGV. This CDR3 has 12 residues. The CDR3 DNA follows: TGCCACCCCTTGGCGGCCTCCTACGAGCAGTACTTC. Amino acid sequence: CHPLAASYEQYF.

The CDR3 reads CASSPWGDSQETQYF. The CDR3 region has the DNA TGTGCCAGCAGCCCATGGGGGGACAGCCAAGAGACCCAGTACTTC. The rearrangement uses TRBV7-9 and TRBJ2-5; D may be TRBD1 (7 bases). The CDR3 contains 15 residues. Germline CDR1 is SEHNR and CDR2 is FQNEAQ (reference sequence). Trimming pared 5 bases from V and 1 base from J, leaving 14 bases between.

The V and J genes are TRBV28 and TRBJ1-1; 10 nucleotides agree with TRBD1. Germline V lookup: CDR1 MDHEN, CDR2 SYDVKM. Trimming took 4 bases from V and 3 from J; bases not matched to a gene: 2. The CDR3 loop spans 14 amino acids. CDR3 DNA sequence: TGTGCCAGCAGTTGGGGACAGGGGTACACTGAAGCTTTCTTT. Translating gives CASSWGQGYTEAFF.